The 10 T cell receptor beta chains below come from one sample, sequenced in a study of cytomegalovirus exposure and HLA in healthy donors. The study ran its PCR with 60 Vbeta and 13 Jbeta primers. The assay was immunoSEQ multiplex PCR, and TCRdb's table has in-frame clones only and misses some. The sample includes around 280,000 clones, around 90% of them seen just once. Sequenced: PBMCs. These receptors were obtained from a woman in her late teens or twenties in good health and CMV-seronegative.

This sequence joins TRBV6-5 and TRBJ1-1, with TRBD1 identical over 8 bases. V dropped 5 bases and J dropped 5; count of bases not matched to a gene: 4. Germline CDR1 and CDR2: MNHEY and SVGAGI. This CDR3 spans 13 amino acids. The CDR3: CASSEDRETEAFF. The CDR3 DNA reads TGTGCCAGCAGTGAGGACAGGGAAACTGAAGCTTTCTTT.

This sequence joins TRBV5-6 and TRBJ1-4; 7 nucleotides match TRBD1. Germline V lookup: CDR1 SGHDT, CDR2 YYEEEE. This CDR3 is 12 amino acids long. J was trimmed by 12 bases and V by 0 bases; bases with no gene match: 2. This CDR3 reads CASSLGQGELFF. Written as DNA, the CDR3 is TGTGCCAGCAGCTTGGGACAGGGAGAACTGTTTTTT.

The chain carries TRBV19 and TRBJ1-1; 7 bases fit TRBD1. Germline CDR1 reads LNHDA; CDR2 reads SQIVND (reference sequence). Unmatched junction bases numbered 9, after V lost 3 bases and J lost 2 bases. CDR3 length: 16 residues. The CDR3 DNA reads as TGTGCCAGTAGTATTTGGTACGGACAGGACAACACTGAAGCTTTCTTT. It yields the protein CASSIWYGQDNTEAFF.

V gene TRBV6-1 combines with J gene TRBJ2-7, with TRBD1 matching over 9 bases. J lost 7 bases, V lost 2 bases, and 6 bases had no gene match. CDR3 length: 14 amino acids. Germline V gene sequence: CDR1 MNHNS, CDR2 SASEGT. CDR3 nucleotides: TGTGCCAGCAGTGAACGGGACAGGGTTCAGGAGCAGTACTTC. This codes for CASSERDRVQEQYF.

The DNA for the CDR3 is TGTGCCAGCAGTGAGGGTCCGGCGGAGCCCCAGCATTTT. Translated, it gives CASSEGPAEPQHF. The chain uses TRBV2 and TRBJ1-5, with D uncertain. V was shortened by 3 bases and J by 8 bases, with 11 bases between the two germline ends. Germline assignment: CDR1 SNHLY and CDR2 FYNNEI. CDR3 length: 13 amino acids.

The chain carries TRBV7-9 and TRBJ2-7, with TRBD1 as a possible D gene (6 bases). Germline V gene data show CDR1 as SEHNR and CDR2 as FQNEAQ (reference sequence). With 2 bases removed from V and 1 base from J, the gap between germline ends came to 12 bases. This CDR3 is built from 15 residues. The DNA for the CDR3 is TGTGCCAGCAGCTTATTGTGGGGGCCGTCCTACGAGCAGTACTTC. Translation: CASSLLWGPSYEQYF.

V and J are TRBV2 and TRBJ1-1; 8 bases line up with TRBD1. The germline CDR1 and CDR2 sequences are SNHLY and FYNNEI. V lost 4 bases and J lost 7; bases outside the gene matches: 8. This CDR3 is 14 amino acids long. CDR3 loop: CASSADRVLGEAFF. CDR3 DNA: TGTGCCAGCAGTGCGGACAGGGTTTTAGGTGAAGCTTTCTTT.

V gene TRBV5-1 combines with J gene TRBJ1-6; TRBD1 might be the D (6 bases). CDR1 and CDR2 (germline): SGHRS, YFSETQ. The CDR3 has 14 residues. V dropped 4 bases and J dropped 6 bases, with 11 bases sitting between them. Here the CDR3 DNA reads TGCGCCAGCAGCACAGGGTTAAGTAATTCACCCCTCCACTTT. It codes for CASSTGLSNSPLHF.

This clone was counted a single time. This chain connects TRBV29-1 to TRBJ2-7; 8 bases are a match to TRBD1. Trimming removed 4 bases from V and 0 bases from J; junction bases left unmatched: 11. Per the germline V gene, CDR1 is SQVTM and CDR2 is ANQGSEA. The CDR3 runs to 16 residues. CDR3 sequence reads: CSVVGVRTGLSYEQYF. The CDR3 DNA sequence: TGCAGCGTTGTTGGGGTAAGGACAGGGCTCTCCTACGAGCAGTACTTC.

The chain's CDR3 is CATYRGDLNTEAFF. DNA of the CDR3: TGTGCCACCTACAGGGGTGATCTGAACACTGAAGCTTTCTTT. The rearrangement links TRBV6-1 to TRBJ1-1, with TRBD1 identical over 7 bases. Trimming removed 10 bases from V and 0 bases from J; junction bases left unmatched: 8. Germline V gene sequence: CDR1 MNHNS, CDR2 SASEGT. CDR3 length: 14 amino acids.